The source of this T cell receptor (beta chain) is a study of blood T cell repertoires in COVID-19. The CDR3 has 15 residues. The V segment lost 6 bases and the J segment 3 bases; nucleotides outside the gene matches: 10. Germline values: CDR1 SGHTA, CDR2 FQGNSA. As originally analysed: Amplified reference gene primers provided the basis for estimating nucleated cell counts. Produced via immunoSEQ multiplex PCR; TCRdb's table is partial and in-frame only. The V and J calls and clone size are taken from that table; D and trimming were inferred from the DNA. The sample carries 380,000 or so clones, 75% to 90% recorded once. This clone was seen a handful of times.

V is TRBV7-2 and J is TRBJ2-7; TRBD1 aligns across 8 bases. This sequence was found in a woman aged 55-70 years with COVID-19, enrolled during active disease. What was sequenced was peripheral blood. The CDR3 reads CASRAGTGSVYEQYF. CDR3 nucleotide sequence: TGTGCCAGCAGGGCCGGGACAGGTTCGGTCTACGAGCAGTACTTC.